This T cell receptor (beta chain) was documented in a study of T cells in localized non-small cell lung cancer. Whole-study findings and limits: A denser population of T cells in blood accompanied longer overall survival. Highest T cell clonality was seen in uninvolved adjacent lung, surpassing that measured in tumor. Sequencing involved a lone tumor region, leaving heterogeneity possible. There were a median roughly 60 of the top 100 tumor clones appearing in adjacent lung.

Germline values: CDR1 MNHEY, CDR2 SMNVEV (reference sequence). Trimming removed 4 bases at V and 4 bases at J, with 13 bases between. The CDR3 is 14 residues long. Only in-frame clones appear in the TCRdb table, and some are missing; sequencing was by immunoSEQ multiplex PCR. The sample includes roughly 70,000 clones, about 86% of them seen just once. This clone appeared a single time. Its antigen is still unknown. J is TRBJ1-2 and V is TRBV27, with D maybe TRBD1 (5 bases). The sample consisted of peripheral blood, taken before any cancer treatment. This sequence originates from a male donor at least 60 years old with stage III squamous cell lung carcinoma. The CDR3 sequence is CASSSPGGAYGYTF. As DNA, the CDR3 is TGTGCCAGCAGTTCCCCCGGTGGGGCCTATGGCTACACCTTC.